Here is one TCR beta chain with its context. What it recognizes is unknown. Profiled with immunoSEQ multiplex PCR; TCRdb holds only in-frame clones, not every one. The sample carries over a thousand clones, around four fifths recorded once. These data are taken from a study of chemoradiotherapy in HPV16-positive cancers. Study-wide context: Functional T-cell assays on a couple of HPV16-positive patients' cells defined candidate HPV-specific clones and common TCR motifs. Whole-study findings and limits: The functional HPV-specific definition rests on just a couple of HPV16-positive patients.

Trimming left V 0 bases short and J 1 base short, with 7 bases between. Germline assignment: CDR1 MGHRA and CDR2 YSYEKL. The CDR3 contains 16 residues. This clonotype was sampled from a human donor with HPV-associated anogenital cancer. This chain uses TRBV4-1 with TRBJ2-6; D is undetermined. Sequenced material: tumor tissue, taken from a patient who underwent chemoradiotherapy. CDR3: CASSQDLGSGANVLTF. In nucleotides, the CDR3 is TGCGCCAGCAGCCAAGATTTGGGATCTGGGGCCAACGTCCTGACTTTC.